The clone carrying this TCR beta chain was detected many times. The sample is drawn from a study of molecular identifiers for immune sequencing clone quantification. TCRdb analysed the PCR reads with MiXCR anew, one entry per CDR3 protein. The repertoire holds around 40,000 distinct CDR3 sequences, roughly 21% seen once, with approximately 1% in the top ten. The authors gated naive CD8 T cells as CD8+CD4-CCR7+CD45RA+ for sorting. Per the germline V gene, CDR1 is MNHEY and CDR2 is SVGEGT. V shed 6 bases and J shed 8 bases, with 28 bases lying between them. The CDR3 length is 17 residues. Material: naive CD8+ T cells from blood, with Jurkat cell RNA spiked in. The subset was: FACS-sorted CD8+CD4-CCR7+CD45RA+ naive T cells. This rearrangement joins TRBV6-2 or TRBV6-3 to TRBJ1-1; D gene ambiguous. This TCR derives from a human donor in good health. Some libraries in this study had Jurkat cell RNA spiked in. Written as DNA, the CDR3 is TGTGCCAGCAGAAACCTGGTCGAGTCAGCCCCCTTTACGGAAGCTTTCTTT. Protein product: CASRNLVESAPFTEAFF.